Listed here are 15 T cell receptor beta chains from one sample, sequenced in a study of cytomegalovirus exposure and HLA in healthy donors. The study ran its PCR with 60 Vbeta and 13 Jbeta primers. Method: immunoSEQ multiplex PCR; TCRdb's copy keeps in-frame clones and lacks some. The sample has 120,000 to 150,000 clones; about 80% are singletons. Sequenced material: PBMCs. The receptors were sampled from a man aged 35 to 55 in good health and CMV-seropositive.

The chain couples TRBV5-1 to TRBJ2-5; 10 bases line up with TRBD1. The J call is doubtful: the DNA matches TRBJ2-7 better. The germline gives CDR1 SGHRS, CDR2 YFSETQ. The CDR3 contains 14 residues. The DNA for the CDR3 is TGCGCCAGCAGCAGGGACAGGGGAGGGCACGAGCAGTACTTC. Translated: CASSRDRGGHEQYF.

The chain joins TRBV11-2 to TRBJ2-3; 8 bases map to TRBD1. The germline V gene encodes CDR1 SGHAT and CDR2 FQNNGV. V gave up 1 base and J gave up 4 bases; unmatched junction bases: 1. The CDR3 consists of 14 residues. CDR3 region: CASSLVQGADTQYF. The DNA for the CDR3 is TGTGCCAGCAGCTTAGTACAGGGGGCAGATACGCAGTATTTT.

In its sample, this clone was seen a few times. This chain joins TRBV5-4 and TRBJ2-1, with 9 bases that match TRBD1. There are 15 residues in the CDR3. With 4 bases clipped from V and 5 bases from J, the junction kept 7 bases outside the gene matches. Germline V gene sequence: CDR1 SGHNT, CDR2 YYREEE (reference sequence). The CDR3 sequence: CASSEGDRGDNEQFF. The CDR3 DNA is TGTGCCAGCAGCGAGGGAGACAGGGGGGACAATGAGCAGTTCTTC.

This sequence joins TRBV30 and TRBJ1-5; 8 nucleotides agree with TRBD1. Germline CDR1 reads GTSNPN; CDR2 reads SVGIG (reference sequence). CDR3 size: 13 residues. V dropped 8 bases and J dropped 1; count of bases not matched to a gene: 4. CDR3 in amino acids: CAADRGSNQPQHF. The CDR3 DNA sequence: TGTGCCGCAGACAGGGGCAGCAATCAGCCCCAGCATTTT. The variable domain in full, with the rest retrieved from reference TRBV30 and TRBJ1-5, is SQTIHQWPATLVQPVGSPLSLECTVEGTSNPNLYWYRQAAGRGLQLLFYSVGIGQISSEVPQNLSASRPQDRQFILSSKKLLLSDSGFYLCAADRGSNQPQHFGDGTRLSIL.

The rearrangement joins TRBV7-9 to TRBJ1-2; 9 bases are shared with TRBD1. The V gene end was trimmed by 4 bases and the J gene end by 4 bases; junction bases not matched to a gene: 7. Germline values: CDR1 SEHNR, CDR2 FQNEAQ (reference sequence). The CDR3 is 15 residues long. CDR3 DNA sequence: TGTGCCAGCAGCTACTCCGGGACAGGGAGCTATGGCTACACCTTC. Translation gives CASSYSGTGSYGYTF.

This sequence joins TRBV5-1 and TRBJ2-2; D not certain. V lost 1 base and J 6 bases, leaving 7 bases between the germline ends. The CDR3 spans 13 residues. Germline V lookup: CDR1 SGHRS, CDR2 YFSETQ. CDR3 protein: CASSLSTSGELFF. In nucleotides, the CDR3 is TGCGCCAGCAGCTTGAGTACATCCGGGGAGCTGTTTTTT.

In DNA form, the CDR3 reads TGTGCCAGCAGTAAACAGGGCGGGCACACTGAAGCTTTCTTT. It codes for CASSKQGGHTEAFF. The gene calls are TRBV2 and TRBJ1-1; a possible D gene is TRBD1 (6 bases). The germline V and J ends were trimmed by 5 bases and 3 bases, with 13 bases remaining between them. Germline-derived CDR1 and CDR2 are SNHLY and FYNNEI. CDR3 length: 14 amino acids.

This rearrangement joins TRBV9 to TRBJ2-7, with 9 bases aligning to TRBD1. CDR1 and CDR2 from the germline V gene are SGDLS and YYNGEE. This CDR3 contains 16 residues. V lost 4 bases, J lost 6 bases, and 14 bases stayed unmatched. The CDR3 here is CASSPEGGTGSFEQYF. The CDR3 DNA is TGTGCCAGCAGCCCCGAGGGAGGGACAGGGTCGTTCGAGCAGTACTTC.

V usage is TRBV6-5 and J usage is TRBJ1-5, with D unresolved. Germline V CDR1 and CDR2: MNHEY, SVGAGI. Trimming took 0 bases from V and 0 from J, leaving 6 bases between them. This CDR3 contains 15 residues. The DNA for the CDR3 is TGTGCCAGCAGTTACTCCCCCTATAGCAATCAGCCCCAGCATTTT. Its translation is CASSYSPYSNQPQHF.

This sequence joins TRBV5-1 and TRBJ2-3, with TRBD2 matching over 11 bases. The junction had 9 bases not matched to a gene; V was cut back by 1 base and J by 5 bases. This CDR3 contains 17 residues. Germline CDR1 reads SGHRS; CDR2 reads YFSETQ. CDR3 region: CASSLPKGTSGLDTQYF. CDR3 nucleotide sequence: TGCGCCAGCAGCTTGCCCAAAGGGACTAGCGGTTTAGATACGCAGTATTTT.

The rearrangement links TRBV9 to TRBJ2-5; 8 bases agree with TRBD2. Per the germline V gene, CDR1 is SGDLS and CDR2 is YYNGEE. Trimming took 0 bases from V and 1 from J; bases not matched to a gene: 5. CDR3 size: 16 residues. This CDR3 reads CASSVGIAGTQETQYF. CDR3 bases: TGTGCCAGCAGCGTAGGTATAGCGGGGACCCAAGAGACCCAGTACTTC.

The V and J genes are TRBV6-5 and TRBJ1-2; TRBD1 is a possible D gene (5 bases). V was trimmed by 5 bases and J by 0 bases, leaving 13 bases between them. Germline loops: CDR1 MNHEY, CDR2 SVGAGI. The CDR3 is made up of 15 amino acids. The CDR3: CASSPSGGANYGYTF. The CDR3 bases are TGTGCCAGCAGTCCCTCCGGGGGAGCTAACTATGGCTACACCTTC.

This clone was observed a few times. V and J are TRBV5-1 and TRBJ2-2; 10 bases line up with TRBD1. The V and J ends lost 1 base and 4 bases, in that order; junction bases with no gene match: 4. Germline CDR1 and CDR2: SGHRS and YFSETQ. The CDR3 is 16 amino acids. The CDR3 nucleotides read TGCGCCAGCAGCTTGTACGGGACAGGGGCCACCGGGGAGCTGTTTTTT. Its translation is CASSLYGTGATGELFF.

The chain employs TRBV7-8 and TRBJ1-2; D is ambiguous. The CDR3 consists of 16 residues. Trimming removed 1 base at V and 4 bases at J, with 16 bases between. Germline V gene sequence: CDR1 SGHVS, CDR2 FQNEAQ. The CDR3 region has the DNA TGTGCCAGCAGCTTAGGGACGCACCTACGGGGCTATGGCTACACCTTC. Translated: CASSLGTHLRGYGYTF. The variable domain in full, completed from reference TRBV7-8 and TRBJ1-2, reads GAGVSQSPRYKVAKRGQDVALRCDPISGHVSLFWYQQALGQGPEFLTYFQNEAQLDKSGLPSDRFFAERPEGSVSTLKIQRTQQEDSAVYLCASSLGTHLRGYGYTFGSGTRLTVV.

V gene TRBV4-2 combines with J gene TRBJ1-1; TRBD1 aligns across 9 bases. CDR1 and CDR2 from the germline V gene are LGHNA and YNFKEQ. The CDR3 runs 16 residues. With 0 bases clipped from V and 3 bases from J, the junction kept 5 bases outside the gene matches. The CDR3 spells CASSQDWDRAHTEAFF. The CDR3 DNA is TGTGCCAGCAGCCAAGATTGGGACAGGGCCCACACTGAAGCTTTCTTT.